These 29 T cell receptor beta chains share one sample of origin, sequenced in a study of blood T cells in healthy people across ages (dated by TCRdb to 2015 to 2017). Receptors were amplified or captured by 5' RACE. Sequencing instrument: Illumina HiSeq 2500. The second PCR ran for roughly 7 to 12 cycles and used a J-beta primer mix along with a sample-barcoded 5' primer. Through fastp at Q25 and MiXCR, TCRdb rebuilt clones from the public reads, retaining in-frame beta chains. Each record represents a unique CDR3 protein, reported with the most common genes and DNA among its rows. For this sample the table gives about 1,500,000 distinct CDR3 sequences, of which 25% to 30% were detected only once. The leading ten clones occupy more than 6% of the sample. The sample was blood. Receptors were obtained from a woman aged 30 to 39 in good health.

Ten or more counts support this clonotype. The chain combines TRBV6-6 with TRBJ1-2, with D unresolved. This CDR3 is 13 amino acids long. Germline lookup yields CDR1 MNHNY and CDR2 SVGAGI (reference sequence). V was cut by 6 bases and J by 3 bases, with 11 bases left in between. In DNA, the CDR3 is TGTGCCAGCAGCTTTTCAAGGGACTATGGCTACACCTTC. It translates to CASSFSRDYGYTF.

This clonotype was counted ten times or more. This chain connects TRBV24-1 to TRBJ2-1; a weak D match, TRBD1 (6 bases). The CDR3 spans 12 residues. Trimming took off 4 bases at V and 9 bases at J, with 9 bases between the two ends. Germline loops: CDR1 KGHDR, CDR2 SFDVKD. The CDR3 region has the DNA TGTGCCACCAGTGAGGCGACAGGTGAGCAGTTCTTC. Its protein product is CATSEATGEQFF.

Written as DNA, the CDR3 is TGCGCCAGCAGCTTGGAAGCTAGCGGGGGGGCAGATACGCAGTATTTT. Amino acids: CASSLEASGGADTQYF. V gene TRBV5-1 combines with J gene TRBJ2-3; 12 bases are shared with TRBD2. The V gene's germline CDR1 is SGHRS and CDR2 YFSETQ. This CDR3 has 16 amino acids. The ends lost 0 bases at V and 4 bases at J; junction bases unmatched: 3.

This clonotype was observed a handful of times. The chain employs TRBV6-6 and TRBJ1-5; D not certain. V was pared by 0 bases and J by 5 bases, with 14 bases between. This CDR3 spans 16 amino acids. Germline V gene data show CDR1 as MNHNY and CDR2 as SVGAGI (reference sequence). CDR3 amino acids: CASSYSSRSRDQPQHF. CDR3 nucleotides: TGTGCCAGCAGTTACTCGAGTCGGTCGAGAGATCAGCCCCAGCATTTT.

The chain combines TRBV10-2 with TRBJ2-3; the D is unclear. The CDR3 has 13 residues. Trimming took 5 bases from V and 5 from J, leaving 11 bases between them. CDR1 and CDR2 from the germline V gene are WSHSY and SAAADI. CDR3 sequence (DNA): TGCGCCAGCAGTACCTCAGCGTTAGATACGCAGTATTTT. It encodes CASSTSALDTQYF.

This clonotype occurred a few times. As DNA, the CDR3 is TGCGCCAGCAGCTCCGAGCGGGGGGGCCCCGGAGATACGCAGTATTTT. Residues: CASSSERGGPGDTQYF. The chain recombines TRBV5-1 with TRBJ2-3; 10 bases line up with TRBD2. The CDR3 extends over 16 amino acids. Germline loops: CDR1 SGHRS, CDR2 YFSETQ. Trimming at V came to 3 bases and at J to 5 bases, leaving 9 bases not matched to a gene.

This sequence joins TRBV7-3 and TRBJ1-4; D remains ambiguous. CDR3 length equals 15 residues. Germline V gives CDR1 SGHTA, CDR2 FQGTGA. Trimming cost V 5 bases and J 5 bases, with 15 bases left between them. The DNA of the CDR3 is TGTGCCAGCAGCGCCGGATCCAGCAAGAATGAAAAACTGTTTTTT. It codes for CASSAGSSKNEKLFF. Drawing the rest from reference TRBV7-3 and TRBJ1-4, the complete variable domain is GAGVSQTPSNKVTEKGKYVELRCDPISGHTALYWYRQSLGQGPEFLIYFQGTGAADDSGLPNDRFFAVRPEGSVSTLKIQRTERGDSAVYLCASSAGSSKNEKLFFGSGTQLSVL.

Comments on this clonotype: This may stem from a read error, because a much larger clone lies one nucleotide away. The chain carries TRBV7-2 and TRBJ2-7, with 7 bases lining up with TRBD2. The CDR3 consists of 13 residues. Germline-derived CDR1 and CDR2 are SGHTA and FQGNSA. The CDR3 is CVSSFAGAYEQYF. CDR3 nucleotide sequence: TGTGTCAGCAGCTTCGCGGGAGCCTACGAGCAGTACTTC.

This clonotype has a count of ten or more. The chain links TRBV20-1 to TRBJ2-5; tentatively, D is TRBD1 (5 bases). Germline V gives CDR1 DFQATT, CDR2 SNEGSKA (reference sequence). V lost 4 bases to trimming and J lost 5 bases, with 14 bases between them. This CDR3 region has 13 residues. This chain's CDR3 is CSAISAGWETQYF. CDR3 DNA sequence: TGCAGTGCTATCAGCGCAGGGTGGGAGACCCAGTACTTC.

This clonotype was observed many times. The chain joins TRBV20-1 to TRBJ2-1; unclear D gene. The CDR3 contains 16 residues. Germline V gives CDR1 DFQATT, CDR2 SNEGSKA (reference sequence). V was clipped by 4 bases and J by 0 bases, with 16 bases between them. CDR3 sequence reads: CSATDPVVSSYNEQFF. The CDR3 DNA reads TGCAGTGCTACCGATCCCGTAGTTAGCTCCTACAATGAGCAGTTCTTC.

The chain uses TRBV5-5 and TRBJ1-1; the D gene is possibly TRBD1 (6 bases). CDR3 length: 13 amino acids. The V end was cut by 2 bases, the J end by 6 bases, with 11 bases between. Germline-derived CDR1 and CDR2 are SGHKS and YYEKEE (reference sequence). The CDR3 sequence: CASSFRGRSEAFF. CDR3 DNA sequence: TGTGCCAGCAGCTTCAGGGGACGGTCTGAAGCTTTCTTT.

This clonotype was found a few times. The V and J genes are TRBV12-3 or TRBV12-4 and TRBJ1-4; D perhaps matches TRBD1 (6 bases). CDR3 length: 15 amino acids. The V end lost 6 bases, the J end lost 4 bases, and 15 bases lay between the germline ends. The CDR3 reads CASSGVTGGNEKLFF. The DNA for the CDR3 is TGTGCCAGCAGCGGGGTGACAGGCGGTAATGAAAAACTGTTTTTT.

The table lists this clonotype with a few counts. The J gene is TRBJ2-3, the V gene TRBV3-1, with 16 bases lining up with TRBD2. V gave up 0 bases and J gave up 7 bases; unmatched junction bases: 4. This CDR3 region has 17 residues. The germline V gene encodes CDR1 LGHDT and CDR2 YNNKEL (reference sequence). CDR3 protein: CASSQDGTSGGANTQYF. The CDR3 nucleotides are TGTGCCAGCAGCCAAGATGGGACTAGCGGGGGGGCGAATACGCAGTATTTT.

This clonotype was seen a handful of times. The rearrangement joins TRBV18 to TRBJ2-5, with no clear D. The V gene lost 3 bases and the J gene lost 4 bases, with 15 bases spanning the gap. The CDR3 has 15 residues. Germline V gives CDR1 KGHSH, CDR2 LQKENI. The CDR3 reads CASSPNDRLGETQYF. In nucleotides, the CDR3 is TGTGCCAGCTCACCCAACGACCGCTTGGGAGAGACCCAGTACTTC.

This clonotype was observed at least ten times. This sequence joins TRBV12-3 or TRBV12-4 and TRBJ2-7, with D possibly being TRBD1 (5 bases). V gave up 8 bases and J gave up 3 bases, with 14 bases separating them. The CDR3 length is 13 residues. The CDR3 DNA is TGTGCCAGCGCCCTCGTTAGGGGCTACGAGCAGTACTTC. This translates into CASALVRGYEQYF.

The CDR3 nucleotides read TGTGCCAGCATCCTAGGGAGGCGGTACACAGATACGCAGTATTTT. Translating gives CASILGRRYTDTQYF. This sequence joins TRBV7-8 and TRBJ2-3, with TRBD2 as a possible D gene (6 bases). There are 15 residues in the CDR3. The V and J ends lost 7 bases and 2 bases respectively, with 16 bases between them. Germline CDR1 reads SGHVS; CDR2 reads FQNEAQ. The whole variable domain, filled in from reference TRBV7-8 and TRBJ2-3, reads GAGVSQSPRYKVAKRGQDVALRCDPISGHVSLFWYQQALGQGPEFLTYFQNEAQLDKSGLPSDRFFAERPEGSVSTLKIQRTQQEDSAVYLCASILGRRYTDTQYFGPGTRLTVL.

V usage is TRBV12-3 or TRBV12-4 and J usage is TRBJ1-2; the D is unclear. The CDR3 has 13 residues. V was clipped by 2 bases and J by 4 bases, with 8 bases between them. The CDR3 coding sequence is TGTGCCAGCAGTTTACTCAGTTCCTATGGCTACACCTTC. The encoded protein is CASSLLSSYGYTF.

This clonotype has more than one count but fewer than ten. The rearrangement links TRBV7-4 to TRBJ2-3; TRBD2 matches 10 bases. This CDR3 contains 21 residues. Germline V gene data show CDR1 as SGHVT and CDR2 as SQSDAQ. The V gene end was trimmed by 4 bases and the J gene end by 0 bases; junction bases not matched to a gene: 19. DNA for the CDR3: TGTGCCAGCAGCTCCGCTCGGGAGCGGGGGGGATCCTGCCCTAGCACAGATACGCAGTATTTT. It encodes CASSSARERGGSCPSTDTQYF.

V gene TRBV10-2 combines with J gene TRBJ1-5; 7 nucleotides match TRBD1. Trimming took 2 bases from V and 3 from J; bases not matched to a gene: 4. Germline V CDR1 and CDR2: WSHSY, SAAADI. The CDR3 sequence is 15 residues long. The CDR3 protein is CASSEGTDPNQPQHF. In DNA, the CDR3 is TGCGCCAGCAGTGAGGGGACAGACCCCAATCAGCCCCAGCATTTT.

The CDR3 is CANSRTGRGTEAFF. CDR3 sequence (DNA): TGTGCCAACAGCCGGACAGGGAGGGGGACTGAAGCTTTCTTT. The chain is built from TRBV12-3 or TRBV12-4 and TRBJ1-1; 8 positions agree with TRBD1. Losses at the gene ends were 10 bases for V and 5 bases for J; bases not matched to a gene: 12. The CDR3 is 14 amino acids.

This chain's CDR3 is CASSTLDREAEAFF. In DNA, the CDR3 is TGTGCCAGCAGTACCCTAGACAGGGAGGCTGAAGCTTTCTTT. J is TRBJ1-1 and V is TRBV27; the match to TRBD1 covers 7 bases. Germline V CDR1 and CDR2: MNHEY, SMNVEV (reference sequence). The CDR3 is 14 residues long. Losses at the gene ends were 5 bases for V and 6 bases for J; bases not matched to a gene: 9.

This chain joins TRBV6-2 or TRBV6-3 and TRBJ1-4; 7 positions agree with TRBD1. CDR1 and CDR2 (germline): MNHEY, SVGEGT. V lost 0 bases to trimming and J lost 6 bases; unmatched junction nucleotides: 7. This CDR3 has 16 amino acids. The CDR3 DNA reads as TGTGCCAGCAGTTACTCGTCGGGACAGCTTGATGAAAAACTGTTTTTT. This encodes CASSYSSGQLDEKLFF.

This clonotype was observed many times. V gene TRBV20-1 combines with J gene TRBJ2-7; tentatively, D is TRBD2 (5 bases). The V end was cut by 1 base, the J end by 5 bases, with 15 bases between. The CDR3 consists of 14 residues. CDR1 and CDR2 from the germline V gene are DFQATT and SNEGSKA (reference sequence). The CDR3 loop is CSARAGYDVNEQYF. In DNA form, the CDR3 reads TGCAGTGCTAGAGCGGGGTATGACGTAAACGAGCAGTACTTC.

V usage is TRBV6-6 and J usage is TRBJ2-7; possible D gene TRBD2, 6 bases. The CDR3 runs to 15 residues. Trimming shortened V by 6 bases and J by 4 bases, and 19 bases separated the two germline ends. CDR1 MNHNY and CDR2 SVGAGI come from the germline V gene (reference sequence). CDR3: CASSPGREKGYEQYF. Here the CDR3 DNA reads TGTGCCAGCAGCCCCGGACGGGAGAAGGGGTACGAGCAGTACTTC.

This clonotype was found a few times. The chain combines TRBV7-2 with TRBJ2-5; the D is unclear. The CDR3 has 15 amino acids. Germline assignment: CDR1 SGHTA and CDR2 FQGNSA. With 1 base removed from V and 0 bases from J, the gap between germline ends came to 9 bases. CDR3 in DNA: TGTGCCAGCAGCTTAGGATGGGCGGACCAAGAGACCCAGTACTTC. Translating gives CASSLGWADQETQYF.

Notes on this clonotype: At one end, the junction sequence differs from germline, possibly due to a read error. V is TRBV7-2 and J is TRBJ1-3; D is possibly TRBD1 (6 bases). The length of the CDR3 is 14 residues. Germline V gene data show CDR1 as SGHTA and CDR2 as FQGNSA. CDR3 in DNA: TGTGCCAGCAGCCTAAACAGGGTTGGAGACACCATATATTTT. This sequence encodes CASSLNRVGDTIYF.

This chain joins TRBV7-9 and TRBJ1-5; maybe TRBD1 (6 bases). Trimming stripped 5 bases from V and 2 bases from J, with 16 bases between. CDR1 SEHNR and CDR2 FQNEAQ come from the germline V gene (reference sequence). This CDR3 comprises 16 residues. The CDR3 spells CASSADRGGGNQPQHF. Here the CDR3 DNA reads TGTGCCAGCAGCGCCGATAGGGGGGGTGGCAATCAGCCCCAGCATTTT. The entire variable domain, with the rest obtained from reference TRBV7-9 and TRBJ1-5, is as follows: DTGVSQNPRHKITKRGQNVTFRCDPISEHNRLYWYRQTLGQGPEFLTYFQNEAQLEKSRLLSDRFSAERPKGSFSTLEIQRTEQGDSAMYLCASSADRGGGNQPQHFGDGTRLSIL.

This clonotype was counted once. This chain connects TRBV20-1 to TRBJ1-1, with D tentatively TRBD1 (5 bases). Germline CDR1 DFQATT, CDR2 SNEGSKA (reference sequence). The V gene lost 7 bases and the J gene lost 4 bases, with 19 bases spanning the gap. This CDR3 comprises 14 residues. The CDR3 DNA is TGCAGTGTCGCCAGGGAGTTATACCGCACTGAAGCTTTCTTT. Translating gives CSVARELYRTEAFF.

The CDR3 reads CSAVDTWTTEAFF. Here the CDR3 DNA reads TGCAGTGCTGTGGACACCTGGACCACTGAAGCTTTCTTT. This chain uses TRBV20-1 with TRBJ1-1; the D gene is possibly TRBD1 (5 bases). V was cut by 5 bases and J by 4 bases, with 14 bases left in between. Germline assignment: CDR1 DFQATT and CDR2 SNEGSKA (reference sequence). The CDR3 has 13 amino acids.